The rows below give T cell receptor beta chains drawn from one sample of a study of siplizumab effects on memory and regulatory T cells. TCRdb keeps only in-frame clones here, not all; method: immunoSEQ multiplex PCR. The sample has under 95,000 clones; 94% are singletons. The specimen was non-Treg CD4+ T cells sorted from blood. Every receptor here comes from a human donor in good health. The CDR3 runs from the conserved cysteine through the conserved F or W. D genes are given only for firm matches. The size field is filled for only some rows; it gives once, few, many or a size class.

CDR3 | DNA | V | size | J | D
CASSLAGGLNTEAFF | TGTGCCAGCAGCTTAGCAGGGGGTTTGAACACTGAAGCTTTCTTT | TRBV7-9 | once | TRBJ1-1 | NA
CASSPSRQGNGELFF | TGTGCCAGCAGTCCCTCGAGACAGGGAAACGGGGAGCTGTTTTTT | TRBV27 | once | TRBJ2-2 | TRBD1
CASRGRDRGYTF | TGTGCCAGCAGGGGCAGGGATCGCGGCTACACCTTC | TRBV27 | NA | TRBJ1-2 | NA
CSVGATETQYF | TGCAGCGTTGGGGCGACAGAGACCCAGTACTTC | TRBV29-1 | NA | TRBJ2-5 | NA
CASSPGETQYF | TGTGCCAGCAGCCCCGGAGAGACCCAGTACTTC | TRBV7-9 | NA | TRBJ2-5 | NA
CASIGTSDSDTQYF | TGTGCCAGCATAGGGACTAGCGACTCCGATACGCAGTATTTT | TRBV2 | NA | TRBJ2-3 | TRBD2
CASSQSGRNTDTQYF | TGTGCCAGCAGCCAAAGCGGGAGGAACACAGATACGCAGTATTTT | TRBV4-2 | NA | TRBJ2-3 | TRBD2
CSADRQETQYF | TGCAGCGCGGACAGGCAAGAGACCCAGTACTTC | TRBV29-1 | NA | TRBJ2-5 | TRBD1
CASSLVTGSGYTF | TGTGCCAGCAGCTTAGTAACGGGTAGTGGCTACACCTTC | TRBV7-9 | NA | TRBJ1-2 | NA
CASSPAGWGYEQYF | TGTGCCAGCAGCCCAGCAGGGTGGGGCTACGAGCAGTACTTC | TRBV11-3 | NA | TRBJ2-7 | NA
CAWTSDGTGTEAFF | TGTGCCTGGACCTCGGACGGGACGGGCACTGAAGCTTTCTTT | TRBV30 | NA | TRBJ1-1 | NA
CASSSEGELFF | TGTGCCAGCAGCTCGGAGGGGGAGCTGTTTTTT | TRBV5-4 | NA | TRBJ2-2 | NA
CASRSAADTDTQYF | TGTGCCAGCCGTTCTGCAGCGGACACAGATACGCAGTATTTT | TRBV11-3 | NA | TRBJ2-3 | NA
CASSEYRGTEAFF | TGTGCCAGCAGTGAATACAGGGGAACTGAAGCTTTCTTT | TRBV25-1 | NA | TRBJ1-1 | NA
CASSLDPQGTGSPLHF | TGTGCCAGCAGCCTAGACCCACAGGGCACAGGTTCACCCCTCCACTTT | TRBV5-4 | NA | TRBJ1-6 | NA
CASSFAGPNTGELFF | TGTGCCAGCAGTTTTGCTGGACCGAACACCGGGGAGCTGTTTTTT | TRBV28 | NA | TRBJ2-2 | NA
CASSVGGSVYGYTF | TGTGCCAGCAGCGTAGGGGGGTCAGTCTATGGCTACACCTTC | TRBV9 | NA | TRBJ1-2 | NA
CASRPPTGGNTQYF | TGTGCCAGCAGGCCGCCGACGGGGGGTAATACGCAGTATTTT | TRBV6-5 | NA | TRBJ2-3 | TRBD2
CAWSVTGSSGNTIYF | TGTGCCTGGAGTGTTACAGGGAGCTCTGGAAACACCATATATTTT | TRBV30 | NA | TRBJ1-3 | NA
CASRPGTSGGNTGELFF | TGTGCCAGCAGGCCAGGGACTAGCGGGGGGAACACCGGGGAGCTGTTTTTT | TRBV27 | NA | TRBJ2-2 | TRBD2
CASSQWDSAKAPGTQYF | TGCGCCAGCAGCCAATGGGATAGCGCAAAGGCCCCTGGGACCCAGTACTTC | TRBV4-1 | NA | TRBJ2-5 | NA
CASSSPPKARNYGYTF | TGTGCCAGTAGTTCTCCGCCCAAAGCGCGTAACTATGGCTACACCTTC | TRBV19 | NA | TRBJ1-2 | NA
CASSYDLLAVQETQYF | TGTGCCAGCAGTTACGACCTGCTAGCGGTTCAAGAGACCCAGTACTTC | TRBV6-5 | NA | TRBJ2-5 | TRBD2
CASSLIWEKYTEAFF | TGCGCCAGCAGCTTGATCTGGGAAAAATACACTGAAGCTTTCTTT | TRBV5-1 | NA | TRBJ1-1 | NA
CASKDRGNTGELFF | TGTGCCAGCAAGGACAGAGGGAACACCGGGGAGCTGTTTTTT | TRBV6-5 | NA | TRBJ2-2 | NA
CASRRARLTDTQYF | TGTGCCAGCCGCCGGGCCAGATTAACAGATACGCAGTATTTT | TRBV11-2 | NA | TRBJ2-3 | NA
CASSLQVYQPQHF | TGCGCCAGCAGCCTTCAGGTATATCAGCCCCAGCATTTT | TRBV4-1 | NA | TRBJ1-5 | NA
CASSQGPGTGLDTQYF | TGCGCCAGCAGCCAGGGTCCCGGGACAGGGTTAGATACGCAGTATTTT | TRBV4-1 | NA | TRBJ2-3 | TRBD1
CASRTTGGTNEKLFF | TGTGCCAGCAGGACCACAGGGGGAACTAATGAAAAACTGTTTTTT | TRBV6-5 | NA | TRBJ1-4 | TRBD1
CASSYTSGLAGGPLYEQFF | TGCGCCAGCAGCTATACCTCGGGACTAGCGGGGGGGCCACTCTATGAGCAGTTCTTC | TRBV4-1 | NA | TRBJ2-1 | TRBD2
CASSLDPQGTQYF | TGTGCCAGCAGCTTGGATCCCCAGGGGACCCAGTACTTC | TRBV7-9 | NA | TRBJ2-5 | NA